One TCR beta chain is described in this entry. Its antigen remains unidentified. The sample holds no much larger clone one base away, and base qualities are not on file. These data are taken from a study of T cells after yellow fever vaccination (dated by TCRdb to between 2018 and 2021). Broadly, across the study: Libraries from fractions with low cell numbers were prepared with the SMART-Seq v4 Ultra Low Input RNA kit. Bulk TCR alpha and beta repertoires were sequenced longitudinally to track T-cell clones before and after primary and booster YFV17D yellow fever vaccination. Two healthy male donors, one aged 18 to 30 and one aged 30 to 40 years, were included in the cohort. Blood samples were taken at several timepoints before and after primary and secondary immunization, and bulk PBMC replicates and cell subsets were isolated.

This sample's treatment or condition label indicates: live attenuated yellow fever vaccine strain. At each blood-draw timepoint, two biological replicates of bulk PBMCs were collected. PBMCs were isolated from peripheral blood using a standard Ficoll-Paque protocol. TriZol was used to extract RNA from bulk PBMCs, from CD4 and CD8 fractions, and from dextramer-positive and dextramer-negative fractions. Overall study outcomes, separate from this receptor: Because abundant contaminating clonotypes from the bulk population could be contained in FACS-sorted repertoires, computational filtering was required. Because the study included only two donors, the extent to which the findings can be generalized is limited. After the booster, most clones that had expanded after primary vaccination were detected again (approximately 96% of CD4 and under 90% of CD8), suggesting broad maintenance of memory. The secondary T-cell response was weaker than the primary response but faster, peaking on day 5 instead of day 15. A small share of clonotypes was detected in both CD4 and CD8 compartments, with the overlap likely arising from convergent recombination.

The CDR3 has 14 amino acids, counting the end cysteine and phenylalanine. The retained sequence is limited to the CDR3, 42 bases, with the frame set at the first base. The germline V gene (reference sequence) sets CDR1 to GTSNPN and CDR2 to SVGIG. The trim is 5 bases for V and 7 bases for J, with a gap of 17 bases between the germline ends. TCR cDNA was synthesized by 5'RACE template switching, through which a universal primer site and unique molecular identifiers were introduced. Priming of cDNA synthesis was performed from both the TCR alpha and TCR beta constant segments. Library amplification involved two PCR steps, and the second step added sample barcodes and sequencing adapters. Libraries were sequenced on Illumina HiSeq 2500 (2x100 bp) or NovaSeq (2x150 bp). Processing in the source paper ran as follows. MIGEC was used to demultiplex reads and collapse the reads into UMI consensus sequences, and MiXCR was used for V(D)J alignment. Vaccine-responding clonotypes were identified with edgeR using replicate PBMC samples, with FDR below 0.01 and a log2 fold change above 5 up to day 15 being required. Bulk clonotypes were assigned CD4 or CD8 identity according to which sequenced CD4 or CD8 repertoire held them at higher abundance. The raw public reads went through TCRdb reprocessing: fastp at Q25, MiXCR clone calling, in-frame beta chains kept. Here each entry gathers all rows of one CDR3 protein and keeps the most common genes and DNA. TCRdb's processing, not the authors', yielded these V and J calls. The sample table shows hundreds of thousands of distinct CDR3 sequences, and roughly 12% are seen once. 15% of the sample is taken by the ten largest.

This specimen was PBMCs, taken on the day of the yellow fever booster vaccination. This receptor was taken from a man aged 30-40 years who received the YFV17D yellow fever vaccine. The sequence joins TRBV30 to TRBJ2-2; the D match is possibly TRBD1 or TRBD2, with 7 bases aligned in each. This receptor carries the CDR3 CAWDRAGEGGELFF. In nucleotides, the sequence is TGTGCCTGGGACAGGGCGGGAGAAGGCGGGGAGCTGTTTTTT. Reference TRBV30 and TRBJ2-2 proteins supply the regions before and after the CDR3; the full variable domain is: SQTIHQWPATLVQPVGSPLSLECTVEGTSNPNLYWYRQAAGRGLQLLFYSVGIGQISSEVPQNLSASRPQDRQFILSSKKLLLSDSGFYLCAWDRAGEGGELFFGEGSRLTVL.